A single sample is the source of the 16 T cell receptor beta chains below, sequenced in a study of tumor and adjacent non-tumor tissue in lung cancer. TCRbeta libraries were built with three rounds of nested PCR, modified from ARM-PCR. TCRdb used MiXCR to reprocess the multiplex PCR reads, holding one entry per CDR3 protein. The top ten clones hold roughly a quarter of a sample with about 200,000 distinct CDR3 sequences, 70% to 75% of them seen once. RNA was extracted from bulk tissue without any cell sorting. Sequencing was performed on lung tumor tissue. The receptors come from a man aged 60 to 75 with non-small cell lung cancer.

To note about this clonotype: A much larger clone differs by one base, so this may be a read error. The chain uses TRBV20-1 and TRBJ2-1; TRBD1 matches at 7 bases. This CDR3 is 13 amino acids long. Looked up from germline, CDR1 is DFQATT and CDR2 is SNEGSKA (reference sequence). After removal of 6 bases from V and 8 bases from J, the junction contained 10 bases not matched to a gene. CDR3 amino acids: CSAIDRVKDEQFF. CDR3 coding DNA: TGCAGTGCCATCGACAGGGTTAAGGATGAGCAGTTCTTC.

Of note for this clonotype: The junction does not match germline at one end; this may be a read error. V usage is TRBV20-1 and J usage is TRBJ2-7, with D possibly being TRBD2 (6 bases). Germline V gene sequence: CDR1 DFQATT, CDR2 SNEGSKA (reference sequence). CDR3 size: 14 residues. This chain's CDR3 is CSTSFGARGYEKYF. CDR3 nucleotide sequence: TGCAGTACTAGCTTTGGCGCGAGGGGATACGAGAAGTACTTC.

This clonotype occurred once. One junction end does not reproduce the germline sequence, and a read error may be involved. The gene calls are TRBV12-3 or TRBV12-4 and TRBJ2-5, with D possibly called TRBD1 or TRBD2 (6 bases each). CDR3 length: 14 residues. CDR3 residues: CDSGQGGGSETQYF. CDR3 DNA sequence: TGTGACAGCGGCCAAGGAGGGGGTAGTGAGACCCAGTACTTC.

This clonotype has a count of ten or more. The chain uses TRBV11-2 and TRBJ2-5, with TRBD2 matching over 7 bases. The CDR3 covers 15 residues. V shed 1 base, J shed 1 base, and the junction held 3 bases outside the gene matches. Looked up from germline, CDR1 is SGHAT and CDR2 is FQNNGV. The CDR3 loop is CASSLGDYSQETQYF. CDR3 nucleotides: TGTGCCAGCAGCTTAGGGGACTATAGCCAAGAGACCCAGTACTTC.

About this clonotype: The junction shows a germline mismatch at one end, possibly a read error. The CDR3 loop reads CASCLGSGDPYEQYF. Written as DNA, the CDR3 is TGTGCCAGCTGCTTAGGAAGCGGGGACCCCTACGAGCAGTACTTC. This chain uses TRBV11-2 with TRBJ2-7, with 7 bases aligning to TRBD2. Germline V gene data show CDR1 as SGHAT and CDR2 as FQNNGV. This CDR3 region has 15 residues.

Notes on this clonotype: Likely a read error: the CDR3 ends without its conserved phenylalanine or tryptophan. V usage is TRBV20-1 and J usage is TRBJ2-1; D call uncertain. From germline, CDR1 is DFQATT and CDR2 SNEGSKA (reference sequence). The CDR3 contains 12 residues. This CDR3 is CSAGPRLDEQFS. CDR3 in DNA: TGTAGTGCCGGCCCACGTCTGGATGAGCAGTTCTCC.

This clonotype was counted a few times. V usage is TRBV10-2 and J usage is TRBJ2-2, with D perhaps TRBD1 (5 bases). The CDR3 has 17 amino acids. Trimming removed 4 bases from V and 4 bases from J, with 19 bases in between. From germline, CDR1 is WSHSY and CDR2 SAAADI. The CDR3 nucleotides are TGCGCCAGCAGTGGGGCTAGGGGTGAGAGAAGCACCGGGGAGCTGTTTTTT. The encoded protein is CASSGARGERSTGELFF.

As concerns this clonotype: Lacking the conserved final phenylalanine or tryptophan, this CDR3 likely reflects a read error. V usage is TRBV20-1 and J usage is TRBJ2-3; D is uncertain. The CDR3 runs 14 residues. Germline-derived CDR1 and CDR2 are DFQATT and SNEGSKA (reference sequence). V gave up 3 bases and J gave up 0 bases, with 10 bases separating them. CDR3 sequence: CSARVWPSTDTQYL. The CDR3 coding sequence is TGCAGTGCTAGGGTGTGGCCGAGCACAGATACGCAGTATTTG.

This clonotype occurred once. One junction end disagrees with the germline gene, perhaps due to a read error. This rearrangement joins TRBV20-1 to TRBJ2-1, with TRBD2 matching 10 bases. Germline V gene data show CDR1 as DFQATT and CDR2 as SNEGSKA (reference sequence). The CDR3 has 15 amino acids. The CDR3, as DNA: TGCTGTGCTAGAGAGGGTAGCGGGAGGAGCAATGGGCAGTTTTTC. This encodes CCAREGSGRSNGQFF.

A remark on this clonotype: At one of its ends the junction is not consistent with the germline gene, which may arise from a read error. V and J are TRBV4-2 and TRBJ1-5, with D possibly TRBD1 on 6 matching bases. Germline assignment: CDR1 LGHNA and CDR2 YNFKEQ. The CDR3 sequence is 14 residues long. The CDR3 is CASNQDGGNQRQHF. The CDR3 nucleotides read TGTGCCAGCAACCAAGATGGGGGCAATCAGCGCCAGCATTTT.

Comments on this clonotype: One junction end disagrees with the germline gene, perhaps due to a read error. The chain carries TRBV6-2 or TRBV6-3 and TRBJ1-5; a possible D gene is TRBD1 (5 bases). The CDR3 is 15 residues long. Germline values: CDR1 MNHEY, CDR2 SVGEGT. Written as DNA, the CDR3 is TGTGCCAGCAGTCCCCATCGGGGCCGCGATCAGTCCCAGCATTTT. The encoded protein is CASSPHRGRDQSQHF.

Details on this clonotype: The junction and the germline gene differ at one end; a read error may be behind it. The V call is TRBV11-2, the J call TRBJ1-2; no clear D gene. The CDR3 extends over 13 amino acids. Germline CDR1 SGHAT, CDR2 FQNNGV. CDR3 bases: TGTACCAGCAGCTTAGAATGGGGTGATGGCTACACCTTC. Translated, it gives CTSSLEWGDGYTF.

V is TRBV5-5 and J is TRBJ1-1, with D possibly TRBD1 on 6 matching bases. Trimming removed 0 bases from V and 4 bases from J, with 10 bases in between. Germline CDR1 reads SGHKS; CDR2 reads YYEKEE (reference sequence). The CDR3 spans 14 residues. CDR3 sequence (DNA): TGTGCCAGCAGCTTGGGGGGGCTTTTCACTGAAGCTTTCTTT. Translating gives CASSLGGLFTEAFF.

A remark on this clonotype: A much bigger clone sits one base away, suggesting this may be a read error. The chain combines TRBV11-3 with TRBJ2-3; no reliable D call. The CDR3 totals 14 residues. Germline V gives CDR1 SGHNT, CDR2 YENEEA. The CDR3 sequence is CAGSSPLNTDTQYF. CDR3 in DNA: TGTGCCGGCAGCTCCCCTCTTAACACAGATACGCAGTATTTT.

On this clonotype: At one boundary the junction diverges from the germline segment, which might be a read error. The chain carries TRBV10-1 and TRBJ2-7; 7 bases agree with TRBD1. This CDR3 contains 14 residues. Germline V CDR1 and CDR2: WNHNN, SYGVQD (reference sequence). CDR3 amino acids: CVSSVMRQGSEQYF. The DNA for the CDR3 is TGCGTCAGCAGTGTGATGCGACAGGGCAGCGAGCAGTACTTC.

Concerning this clonotype: The junction shows a germline mismatch at one end, possibly a read error. The genes are TRBV7-8 and TRBJ2-3; TRBD2 is a possible D gene (7 bases). The CDR3 extends over 16 amino acids. Germline-derived CDR1 and CDR2 are SGHVS and FQNEAQ. Here the CDR3 reads CANSLLKRGHTDTQYF. The CDR3 region has the DNA TGTGCCAACAGCCTGTTAAAGCGGGGACACACAGATACGCAGTATTTT.